A selection of T cell receptor beta chains follows, all from one sample in a study of blood T cell repertoires in COVID-19. Repertoires were generated with immunoSEQ multiplex PCR, while TCRdb's copy carries only in-frame clones and drops some. The sample holds 350,000 to 400,000 clones, more than 85% seen once. The sequenced material came from PBMCs or T cells enriched from blood (not recorded which). Receptors originate from a woman in her thirties or forties who had been exposed to COVID-19. The CDR3 runs from the conserved cysteine through the conserved F or W. The D gene is left open where the match is weak. A row's size may be missing; if present it is once, few, many or a size class.

J gene,V gene,D gene,clone size,CDR3 protein,CDR3 DNA
TRBJ2-3,TRBV7-3,TRBD2,.,CASSLTLTAGGVGTDTQYF,TGTGCCAGCAGCTTAACTCTTACTGCGGGGGGTGTTGGTACAGATACGCAGTATTTT
TRBJ2-7,TRBV6-5,.,.,CASRYLYEQYF,TGTGCCAGCAGGTACCTCTACGAGCAGTACTTC
TRBJ1-4,TRBV6-1,.,.,CASSEGPGRRASTNEKLFF,TGTGCCAGCAGTGAGGGGCCAGGCCGTAGGGCGTCAACTAATGAAAAACTGTTTTTT
TRBJ2-3,TRBV7-3,.,.,CASSPTDTQYF,TGTGCCAGCAGCCCAACAGATACGCAGTATTTT
TRBJ2-7,TRBV18,.,.,CASSPTPGSSYEQYF,TGTGCCAGCTCACCAACACCCGGGAGTTCCTACGAGCAGTACTTC
TRBJ2-3,TRBV29-1,TRBD2,.,CSVGEAGGVDTQYF,TGCAGCGTTGGGGAAGCGGGGGGCGTAGATACGCAGTATTTT
TRBJ1-4,TRBV19,TRBD1,.,CASNLQGGEKLFF,TGTGCCAGTAACCTACAGGGGGGTGAAAAACTGTTTTTT
TRBJ1-3,TRBV29-1,.,.,CQKRGSGNTIYF,TGCCAGAAGAGAGGCTCTGGAAACACCATATATTTT
TRBJ2-3,TRBV5-1,.,.,CASSLSTDTQYF,TGCGCCAGCAGCCTTTCCACAGATACGCAGTATTTT
TRBJ1-5,TRBV6-6,.,.,CASSRVASNQPQHF,TGTGCCAGCAGCCGCGTAGCTAGCAATCAGCCCCAGCATTTT
TRBJ1-1,TRBV27,.,.,CASSLGRVSTEAFF,TGTGCCAGCAGTTTGGGCAGGGTGAGCACTGAAGCTTTCTTT
TRBJ2-1,TRBV7-2,TRBD2,.,CASSLWGLAGGEQFF,TGTGCCAGCAGCTTATGGGGACTAGCGGGCGGGGAGCAGTTCTTC
TRBJ2-1,TRBV19,TRBD2,.,CASSRTSDNEQFF,TGTGCCAGTAGCAGGACTAGTGACAATGAGCAGTTCTTC
TRBJ2-1,TRBV4-1,TRBD2,.,CASSQDLDGRTYNEQFF,TGCGCCAGCAGCCAAGATCTTGACGGGAGGACCTACAATGAGCAGTTCTTC
TRBJ2-2,TRBV4-3,.,.,CASSQDWRRSTGELFF,TGCGCCAGCAGCCAAGACTGGAGAAGGTCCACCGGGGAGCTGTTTTTT
TRBJ2-3,TRBV18,TRBD2,.,CASSPPLRGGLYF,TGTGCCAGCTCACCACCATTGCGGGGGGGCTTGTATTTT
TRBJ1-1,TRBV25-1,TRBD1,once,CASSEPGGAEAFF,TGTGCCAGCAGTGAACCAGGGGGCGCGGAGGCTTTCTTT
TRBJ1-1,TRBV2,.,.,CASRDSGRTEAFF,TGTGCCAGCAGGGACTCCGGCCGCACTGAAGCTTTCTTT
TRBJ1-2,TRBV11-3,TRBD1,.,CASSLDRVYGYTF,TGTGCCAGCAGTCTGGACAGGGTCTATGGCTACACCTTC
TRBJ1-1,TRBV18,TRBD1,.,CASSPTQGKAFF,TGTGCCAGCTCACCAACACAGGGGAAAGCTTTCTTT
TRBJ2-1,TRBV7-8,TRBD2,once,CASDRLAGLSEQFF,TGTGCCAGCGATAGACTAGCGGGGCTAAGTGAGCAGTTCTTC
TRBJ1-5,TRBV24-1,.,.,CATSDRDTNQPQHF,TGTGCCACCAGTGATCGGGACACCAATCAGCCCCAGCATTTT
TRBJ2-1,TRBV20-1,.,.,CTVGAMEFF,TGCACCGTGGGGGCTATGGAGTTCTTC
TRBJ1-1,TRBV5-5,.,.,CASSLDRLPLNTEAFF,TGTGCCAGCAGCTTAGACAGACTTCCATTGAACACTGAAGCTTTCTTT
TRBJ1-4,TRBV4-3,TRBD1,.,CASSQDTMGQGVLGDEKLFF,TGCGCCAGCAGCCAAGATACGATGGGACAGGGAGTTTTAGGAGATGAAAAACTGTTTTTT
TRBJ2-7,TRBV19,TRBD2,.,CASSPDGGYEQYF,TGTGCCAGTAGCCCGGACGGGGGGTACGAGCAGTACTTC
TRBJ2-7,TRBV18,TRBD1,once,CASSPRETGGSYEQYF,TGTGCCAGCTCACCACGGGAGACAGGGGGCTCCTACGAGCAGTACTTC
TRBJ2-5,TRBV27,.,.,CASSPGDSQETQYF,TGTGCCAGCAGTCCCGGAGACAGTCAGGAGACCCAGTACTTC
TRBJ2-2,TRBV19,.,.,CASSGSTALSGELFF,TGTGCCAGTAGTGGCTCGACTGCCTTATCCGGGGAGCTGTTTTTT
TRBJ2-1,TRBV10-3,TRBD2,.,CAISEKFTSGGASSEQFF,TGTGCCATCAGTGAGAAGTTTACTAGCGGGGGGGCTTCAAGTGAGCAGTTCTTC
TRBJ1-2,TRBV6-5,TRBD1,once,CASKGTGFSGYTF,TGTGCCAGCAAGGGGACAGGGTTCTCTGGCTACACCTTC
TRBJ1-3,TRBV3-1/TRBV3-2,TRBD1,.,CASSGTASGNTIYF,TGTGCCAGCAGCGGGACAGCCTCTGGAAACACCATATATTTT
TRBJ1-2,TRBV5-1,.,once,CASSLTTGATSRGYTF,TGCGCCAGCAGCTTGACGACGGGAGCCACATCTAGGGGCTACACCTTC